This passage covers 30 T cell receptor beta chains from one sample sequenced in a study of CD8 T cells in ankylosing spondylitis. TCRdb passed the 5' RACE reads through MiXCR, listing each CDR3 protein once. The sample contains approximately 250,000 distinct CDR3 sequences, over 7% of which appear only once. The material sequenced was blood, either unsorted or a sorted T cell fraction (not recorded which). These receptors all come from a female donor with ankylosing spondylitis or in good health (not recorded which).

Many counts were recorded for this clonotype. The chain recombines TRBV4-1 with TRBJ2-5, with D perhaps matching TRBD1 or TRBD2 (5 bases each). CDR3 length equals 15 residues. Germline CDR1 is MGHRA and CDR2 is YSYEKL. Trimming stripped 3 bases from V and 0 bases from J, with 11 bases between. Here the CDR3 reads CASSHPLGDQETQYF. The CDR3 DNA is TGCGCCAGCAGCCATCCCTTGGGGGACCAAGAGACCCAGTACTTC.

The sample holds many counts of this clonotype. The chain uses TRBV5-1 and TRBJ1-5, with D maybe TRBD1 (5 bases). From germline, CDR1 is SGHRS and CDR2 YFSETQ. Trimming pared 0 bases from V and 5 bases from J, leaving 9 bases between. This CDR3 region has 14 residues. Written as DNA, the CDR3 is TGCGCCAGCAGCTTGGAGGGGCGGTATCAGCCCCAGCATTTT. It yields the protein CASSLEGRYQPQHF.

This clonotype was seen at least ten times. The rearrangement joins TRBV6-5 to TRBJ1-3; a weak D match, TRBD1 (6 bases). The CDR3 contains 17 residues. V lost 0 bases to trimming and J lost 3 bases, with 15 bases between them. The V gene's germline CDR1 is MNHEY and CDR2 SVGAGI. DNA of the CDR3: TGTGCCAGCAGTTACTCACAGGGATTAAGCCGTGGAAACACCATATATTTT. This translates into CASSYSQGLSRGNTIYF.

This clonotype was detected many times. The gene calls are TRBV12-3 or TRBV12-4 and TRBJ2-7; 7 bases fit TRBD1. V was clipped by 5 bases and J by 1 base; unmatched bases: 8. There are 15 residues in the CDR3. CDR3 in amino acids: CASSLTGAYSYEQYF. In nucleotides, the CDR3 is TGTGCCAGCAGTCTCACAGGGGCTTATTCCTACGAGCAGTACTTC.

This clonotype was detected ten times or more. The chain couples TRBV6-1 to TRBJ1-2, with 8 bases lining up with TRBD1. Germline CDR1 and CDR2: MNHNS and SASEGT. Trimming took 5 bases from V and 5 from J; bases not matched to a gene: 7. This CDR3 comprises 14 residues. The CDR3 is CASSLAGTGYGYTF. The CDR3 DNA sequence: TGTGCCAGCAGTCTCGCCGGGACAGGTTATGGCTACACCTTC.

The chain has TRBV29-1 and TRBJ2-3, with D possibly being TRBD1 (6 bases). Germline values: CDR1 SQVTM, CDR2 ANQGSEA. The V end lost 7 bases, the J end lost 14 bases, and 16 bases lay between the germline ends. The CDR3 loop spans 10 amino acids. The CDR3: CSALGTIWYF. The CDR3 DNA reads TGCAGCGCACTCGGGACAATTTGGTATTTT.

This clonotype was seen at least ten times. The chain carries TRBV20-1 and TRBJ2-7, with 8 bases fitting TRBD2. The V segment lost 0 bases and the J segment 0 bases; nucleotides outside the gene matches: 10. This CDR3 is 17 amino acids long. The germline V gene has CDR1 DFQATT and CDR2 SNEGSKA (reference sequence). CDR3 protein: CSARDINLAGISYEQYF. DNA of the CDR3: TGCAGTGCTAGAGATATCAACCTAGCGGGCATCTCCTACGAGCAGTACTTC.

On this clonotype itself: A much larger clone differs from this one at a single base, so this may be a read error. The chain couples TRBV4-3 to TRBJ2-3; 7 positions match TRBD1. CDR3 length equals 16 residues. Germline V lookup: CDR1 LGHNA, CDR2 YSLEER. In DNA form, the CDR3 reads TGCGCCAGCAGCCGGGCCTTGACAGGGACCACAGATTCGCAGTATTTT. Its translation: CASSRALTGTTDSQYF.

The table lists this clonotype with many counts. The V call is TRBV6-1, the J call TRBJ2-4; D call uncertain. Germline V CDR1 and CDR2: MNHNS, SASEGT. Trimming removed 2 bases from V and 10 bases from J, with 6 bases in between. CDR3 length: 11 residues. The CDR3 sequence is CASSEFQIQYF. In nucleotides, the CDR3 is TGTGCCAGCAGTGAATTCCAAATTCAGTACTTC.

This clonotype was seen at least ten times. V usage is TRBV7-3 and J usage is TRBJ2-1; 14 bases are shared with TRBD2. Trimming removed 5 bases from V and 6 bases from J; junction bases left unmatched: 6. Germline V CDR1 and CDR2: SGHTA, FQGTGA. This CDR3 region has 16 residues. CDR3 in amino acids: CASSAKGLAGANEQFF. The CDR3 DNA follows: TGTGCCAGCAGCGCAAAGGGACTAGCGGGAGCCAATGAGCAGTTCTTC.

This clonotype was seen ten or more times. The V call is TRBV27, the J call TRBJ2-7, with 11 bases identical to TRBD2. Germline-derived CDR1 and CDR2 are MNHEY and SMNVEV (reference sequence). V shed 5 bases, J shed 4 bases, and the junction held 7 bases outside the gene matches. The CDR3 is 15 residues long. CDR3 in amino acids: CASSPGTSGKYEQYF. In DNA, the CDR3 is TGTGCCAGCAGTCCAGGGACTAGCGGTAAATACGAGCAGTACTTC.

This clonotype was seen at least ten times. This chain joins TRBV2 and TRBJ2-2, with 12 bases fitting TRBD2. This CDR3 comprises 15 residues. The V gene end was trimmed by 7 bases and the J gene end by 5 bases; junction bases not matched to a gene: 5. Germline V gene sequence: CDR1 SNHLY, CDR2 FYNNEI. The CDR3 DNA sequence: TGTGCCAGCAAGACTAGCGGGAGCGAAACCGGGGAGCTGTTTTTT. It encodes CASKTSGSETGELFF. Based on the CDR3 plus reference TRBV2 and TRBJ2-2, the full variable domain is EPEVTQTPSHQVTQMGQEVILRCVPISNHLYFYWYRQILGQKVEFLVSFYNNEISEKSEIFDDQFSVERPDGSNFTLKIRSTKLEDSAMYFCASKTSGSETGELFFGEGSRLTVL.

This clonotype was found many times. The rearrangement joins TRBV7-8 to TRBJ2-1; D remains unclear. Germline values: CDR1 SGHVS, CDR2 FQNEAQ. Trimming stripped 2 bases from V and 6 bases from J, with 11 bases between. The CDR3 totals 14 residues. The CDR3 spells CASSLIDWGNEQFF. The CDR3 DNA follows: TGTGCCAGCAGCTTAATAGATTGGGGCAATGAGCAGTTCTTC.

This clonotype was counted many times. This chain joins TRBV3-1 and TRBJ2-3; the D is unclear. With 0 bases removed from V and 0 bases from J, the gap between germline ends came to 7 bases. The CDR3 totals 15 residues. The germline gives CDR1 LGHDT, CDR2 YNNKEL (reference sequence). CDR3 bases: TGTGCCAGCAGCCAAGACCCTACTAGCACAGATACGCAGTATTTT. It specifies CASSQDPTSTDTQYF.

This clonotype was observed at least ten times. This chain joins TRBV20-1 and TRBJ1-4; the D is unclear. Germline CDR1 and CDR2: DFQATT and SNEGSKA (reference sequence). V was cut by 5 bases and J by 5 bases, with 15 bases left in between. The CDR3 is 14 residues long. The CDR3 is CSAQVGSFNEKLFF. The CDR3 nucleotides read TGCAGTGCTCAAGTGGGGAGCTTCAATGAAAAACTGTTTTTT.

The sample holds many counts of this clonotype. V gene TRBV11-2 combines with J gene TRBJ2-1; D may correspond to TRBD1 or TRBD2 (5 bases each). V lost 1 base and J 9 bases, leaving 16 bases between the germline ends. The CDR3 has 15 amino acids. Germline CDR1 is SGHAT and CDR2 is FQNNGV. CDR3 amino acids: CASSLVRDRHGEQFF. In DNA, the CDR3 is TGTGCCAGCAGCTTAGTCCGGGACCGCCACGGTGAGCAGTTCTTC.

The sample holds many counts of this clonotype. The gene calls are TRBV4-3 and TRBJ1-5; D not certain. V was shortened by 3 bases and J by 5 bases, with 14 bases between the two germline ends. CDR1 and CDR2 (germline): LGHNA, YSLEER. CDR3 size: 15 residues. DNA of the CDR3: TGCGCCAGCAGCCATCAATGGTTCGGACATCAGCCCCAGCATTTT. Amino acid sequence: CASSHQWFGHQPQHF.

This clonotype has a count of ten or more. V gene TRBV4-1 combines with J gene TRBJ2-2; TRBD1 aligns across 9 bases. With V trimmed by 4 bases and J by 4 bases, 10 bases remained unmatched. CDR1 MGHRA and CDR2 YSYEKL come from the germline V gene. The CDR3 is made up of 17 amino acids. The CDR3 region is CASSRQAGTGFTGELFF. The DNA for the CDR3 is TGCGCCAGCAGCCGCCAAGCCGGGACAGGGTTCACCGGGGAGCTGTTTTTT.

In its sample, this clonotype was seen many times. The V gene is TRBV6-1, the J gene TRBJ2-3, with 10 positions matching TRBD2. The junction had 7 bases not matched to a gene; V was cut back by 10 bases and J by 6 bases. CDR1 MNHNS and CDR2 SASEGT come from the germline V gene. The CDR3 consists of 13 residues. The CDR3 DNA is TGTGCCATAACAGCGGGAGGGCCGGATACGCAGTATTTT. This sequence encodes CAITAGGPDTQYF.

This clonotype was seen at least ten times. The chain couples TRBV12-3 or TRBV12-4 to TRBJ2-3; D may be TRBD1 (5 bases). The CDR3 extends over 16 amino acids. V was pared by 2 bases and J by 6 bases, with 18 bases between. The DNA for the CDR3 is TGTGCCAGCAGTTTATCCAGGGCGAATTCAGGGGATACGCAGTATTTT. Encoded protein: CASSLSRANSGDTQYF.

On this clonotype itself: Just one base apart from a much larger clone, this may be a read error. J is TRBJ1-4 and V is TRBV27; a weak D match, TRBD1 (6 bases). CDR3 length: 14 residues. Germline CDR1 and CDR2: MNHEY and SMNVEV (reference sequence). CDR3 DNA sequence: TGTGTCAGCAGCCCGGGGGGGCTTAATGAAAAACTGTTTTTT. Amino acid sequence: CVSSPGGLNEKLFF.

This clonotype was counted at least ten times. This chain joins TRBV5-6 and TRBJ2-3; a weak D match, TRBD2 (5 bases). V was clipped by 1 base and J by 0 bases, with 9 bases between them. This CDR3 is built from 15 residues. Germline V lookup: CDR1 SGHDT, CDR2 YYEEEE. CDR3 in amino acids: CASSLSSYSTDTQYF. The CDR3 region has the DNA TGTGCCAGCAGCTTGTCTAGCTATAGCACAGATACGCAGTATTTT. Full variable domain (rest looked up from reference TRBV5-6 and TRBJ2-3): DAGVTQSPTHLIKTRGQQVTLRCSPKSGHDTVSWYQQALGQGPQFIFQYYEEEERQRGNFPDRFSGHQFPNYSSELNVNALLLGDSALYLCASSLSSYSTDTQYFGPGTRLTVL.

This clonotype was detected many times. V is TRBV20-1 and J is TRBJ1-1; D may be TRBD1 (5 bases). The CDR3 is made up of 14 amino acids. Germline V gene data show CDR1 as DFQATT and CDR2 as SNEGSKA (reference sequence). V was cut by 6 bases and J by 4 bases, with 18 bases left in between. The CDR3 sequence is CSAMGPGMRTEAFF. The DNA for the CDR3 is TGCAGTGCCATGGGGCCGGGGATGCGCACTGAAGCTTTCTTT.

This clonotype has only a few counts. DNA for the CDR3: TGTGCCAGCAGCCTTGGCGGGGTTATGGCCGGGGAGCTGTTTTTT. Protein sequence: CASSLGGVMAGELFF. The chain is built from TRBV11-2 and TRBJ2-2; perhaps TRBD2 as D (6 bases). Germline loops: CDR1 SGHAT, CDR2 FQNNGV. V lost 5 bases and J lost 6, with 16 bases in between. The CDR3 has 15 amino acids. Full variable domain (outside the CDR3, taken from reference TRBV11-2 and TRBJ2-2): EAGVAQSPRYKIIEKRQSVAFWCNPISGHATLYWYQQILGQGPKLLIQFQNNGVVDDSQLPKDRFSAERLKGVDSTLKIQPAKLEDSAVYLCASSLGGVMAGELFFGEGSRLTVL.

This clonotype was observed at least ten times. The rearrangement links TRBV20-1 to TRBJ2-1, with 12 bases fitting TRBD2. This CDR3 is built from 17 residues. Germline V gene data show CDR1 as DFQATT and CDR2 as SNEGSKA (reference sequence). V was clipped by 5 bases and J by 3 bases; unmatched bases: 11. The CDR3 is CSAQTSGRSGFYNEQFF. The CDR3 DNA reads TGCAGTGCTCAGACTAGCGGGAGATCGGGATTCTACAATGAGCAGTTCTTC.

Details on this clonotype: A much larger clonotype is one base distant, so this may be a read error. The rearrangement joins TRBV2 to TRBJ2-1; 10 bases are a match to TRBD2. Unmatched junction bases numbered 2, after V lost 7 bases and J lost 8 bases. The CDR3 runs to 12 residues. Germline values: CDR1 SNHLY, CDR2 FYNNEI. CDR3 nucleotide sequence: TGTGCCAGCAAACTAGCGGGACATGAGCAGTTCTTC. It translates to CASKLAGHEQFF.

This clonotype showed up many times. CDR3 in DNA: TGTGCCACCCAGCGTTCTGATAGCAATCAGCCCCAGCATTTT. It yields the protein CATQRSDSNQPQHF. This sequence joins TRBV24-1 and TRBJ1-5; D unclear. The CDR3 sequence is 14 residues long. CDR1 and CDR2 from the germline V gene are KGHDR and SFDVKD. Deletions cut 9 bases from V and 0 bases from J, with 11 bases between.

This clonotype was observed many times. The chain links TRBV7-9 to TRBJ1-1, with a weak D call TRBD1 (5 bases). CDR3 length equals 13 residues. CDR1 and CDR2 (germline): SEHNR, FQNEAQ (reference sequence). The CDR3 sequence: CATGGRQGTEAFF. The CDR3 coding sequence is TGTGCAACCGGGGGGAGGCAGGGCACTGAAGCTTTCTTT.

This clonotype was recorded at least ten times. The V and J genes are TRBV3-1 and TRBJ2-3; D is uncertain. With 3 bases removed from V and 2 bases from J, the gap between germline ends came to 12 bases. CDR3 length: 15 residues. CDR1 and CDR2 from the germline V gene are LGHDT and YNNKEL (reference sequence). This chain's CDR3 is CASSHERGFTDTQYF. Here the CDR3 DNA reads TGTGCCAGCAGCCACGAACGCGGATTCACAGATACGCAGTATTTT.

In this sample, this clonotype turned up many times. The V call is TRBV7-2, the J call TRBJ2-3; the D gene is possibly TRBD2 (5 bases). The CDR3 is 15 amino acids. The ends were cut back, 1 base at V and 2 bases at J, with 10 bases in the middle. Germline-derived CDR1 and CDR2 are SGHTA and FQGNSA. The CDR3 DNA is TGTGCCAGCAGCTTAGGAGGGCGGACCACAGATACGCAGTATTTT. This translates into CASSLGGRTTDTQYF. Drawing the rest from reference TRBV7-2 and TRBJ2-3, the complete variable domain is GAGVSQSPSNKVTEKGKDVELRCDPISGHTALYWYRQSLGQGLEFLIYFQGNSAPDKSGLPSDRFSAERTGGSVSTLTIQRTQQEDSAVYLCASSLGGRTTDTQYFGPGTRLTVL.